The entry below describes one TCR beta chain. Its target is unknown. This entry comes from a study of T-cell memory formation after mild COVID-19. Across the study: For the most part, TCR clusters were specific to one donor.

Study-wide points: Memory from before infection featured some responding clones, which suggests cross-reactive memory joined. Shrinking CD4+ clones were chiefly CM and EM; CD8+ ones were chiefly EMRA.

TCRdb itself ran the 5' RACE reads through MiXCR, one entry per CDR3 protein. The sample includes some 490,000 distinct CDR3 sequences, around a sixth of them seen just once. Germline V CDR1 and CDR2: KGHSH, LQKENI. The CDR3 is 13 amino acids. Germline trimming cut 5 bases from V and 6 bases from J; bases unmatched to any gene: 4. Material for sequencing was PBMCs or a T cell subset sorted from them (not recorded which). The receptor was derived from an adult woman who had mild COVID-19 (a few samples of this study predate the infection). Cell type and time point are not known. The rearrangement joins TRBV18 to TRBJ2-7; 10 bases agree with TRBD1. CDR3 loop: CASSTGTGAEQYF. CDR3 coding DNA: TGTGCCAGCTCAACAGGGACAGGGGCCGAGCAGTACTTC.